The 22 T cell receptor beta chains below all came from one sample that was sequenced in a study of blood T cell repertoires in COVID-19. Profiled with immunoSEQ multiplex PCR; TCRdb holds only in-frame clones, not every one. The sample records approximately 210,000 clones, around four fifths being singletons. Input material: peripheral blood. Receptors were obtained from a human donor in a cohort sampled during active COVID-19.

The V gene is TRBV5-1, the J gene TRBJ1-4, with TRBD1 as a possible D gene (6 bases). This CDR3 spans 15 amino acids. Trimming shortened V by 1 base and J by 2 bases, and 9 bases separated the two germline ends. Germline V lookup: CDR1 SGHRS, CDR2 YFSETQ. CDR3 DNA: TGCGCCAGCAGCTTGCAGGGGCTGACTAATGAAAAACTGTTTTTT. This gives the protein CASSLQGLTNEKLFF.

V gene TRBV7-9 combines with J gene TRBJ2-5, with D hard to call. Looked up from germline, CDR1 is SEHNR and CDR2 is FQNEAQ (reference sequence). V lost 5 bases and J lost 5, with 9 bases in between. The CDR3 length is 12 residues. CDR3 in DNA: TGTGCCAGCAGCCGTGAGGCGGAGACCCAGTACTTC. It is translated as CASSREAETQYF.

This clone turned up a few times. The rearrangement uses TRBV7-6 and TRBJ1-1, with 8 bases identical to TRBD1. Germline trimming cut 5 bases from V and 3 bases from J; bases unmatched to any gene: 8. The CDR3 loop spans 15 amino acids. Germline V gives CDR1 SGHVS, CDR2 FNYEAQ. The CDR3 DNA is TGTGCCAGCAGCGACGGACAGGGTTTGGACACTGAAGCTTTCTTT. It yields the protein CASSDGQGLDTEAFF. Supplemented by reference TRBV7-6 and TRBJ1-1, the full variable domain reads GAGVSQSPRYKVTKRGQDVALRCDPISGHVSLYWYRQALGQGPEFLTYFNYEAQQDKSGLPNDRFSAERPEGSISTLTIQRTEQRDSAMYRCASSDGQGLDTEAFFGQGTRLTVV.

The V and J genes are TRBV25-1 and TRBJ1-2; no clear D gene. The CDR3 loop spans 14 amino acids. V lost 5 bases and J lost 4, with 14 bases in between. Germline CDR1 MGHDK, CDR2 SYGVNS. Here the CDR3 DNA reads TGTGCCAGCAGTCCCTCCCGGGGAACCTATGGCTACACCTTC. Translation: CASSPSRGTYGYTF.

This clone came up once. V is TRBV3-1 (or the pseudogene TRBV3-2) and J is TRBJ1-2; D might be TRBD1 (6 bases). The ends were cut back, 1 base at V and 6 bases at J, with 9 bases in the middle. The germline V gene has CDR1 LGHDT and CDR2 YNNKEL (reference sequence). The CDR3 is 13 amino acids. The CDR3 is CASSQGGPHGYTF. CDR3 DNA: TGTGCCAGCAGCCAAGGGGGGCCCCATGGCTACACCTTC.

CDR3 residues: CASSQQTSALDEQFF. CDR3 coding DNA: TGTGCCAGCAGCCAACAAACTAGCGCTTTAGATGAGCAGTTCTTC. The chain carries TRBV3-1 (or the pseudogene TRBV3-2) and TRBJ2-1; 7 bases are a match to TRBD2. Germline V CDR1 and CDR2: LGHDT, YNNKEL (reference sequence). CDR3 length equals 15 residues. J gave up 8 bases and V 2 bases, and 9 bases lay outside the gene matches.

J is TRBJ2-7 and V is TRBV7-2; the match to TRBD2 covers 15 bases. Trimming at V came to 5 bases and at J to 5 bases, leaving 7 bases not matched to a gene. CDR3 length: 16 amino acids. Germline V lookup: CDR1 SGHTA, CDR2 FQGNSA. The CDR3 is CASSTRTSGRANEQYF. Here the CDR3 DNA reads TGTGCCAGCAGCACCCGGACTAGCGGGAGGGCCAACGAGCAGTACTTC.

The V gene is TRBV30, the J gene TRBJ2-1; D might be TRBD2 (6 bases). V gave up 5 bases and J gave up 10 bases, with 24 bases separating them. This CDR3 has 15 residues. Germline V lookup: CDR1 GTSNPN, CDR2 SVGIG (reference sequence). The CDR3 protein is CAWEKYRRVRGEQFF. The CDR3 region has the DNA TGTGCCTGGGAAAAATATCGCAGGGTGCGGGGAGAGCAGTTCTTC.

The DNA of the CDR3 is TGTGCCAGTACTCAGGGGCCTGGAAACACCATATATTTT. Translation gives CASTQGPGNTIYF. The chain combines TRBV6-5 with TRBJ1-3, with D maybe TRBD1 (6 bases). Germline V gene data show CDR1 as MNHEY and CDR2 as SVGAGI. The CDR3 loop spans 13 amino acids. The germline V and J ends were trimmed by 9 bases and 2 bases, with 11 bases remaining between them.

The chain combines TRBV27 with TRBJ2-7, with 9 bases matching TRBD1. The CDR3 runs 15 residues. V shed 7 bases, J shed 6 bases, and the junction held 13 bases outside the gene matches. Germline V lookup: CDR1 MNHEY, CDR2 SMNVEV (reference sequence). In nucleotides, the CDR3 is TGTGCCAGCATCACCGCCGGGACAGGGAATTGCGAGCAGTACGTC. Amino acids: CASITAGTGNCEQYV.

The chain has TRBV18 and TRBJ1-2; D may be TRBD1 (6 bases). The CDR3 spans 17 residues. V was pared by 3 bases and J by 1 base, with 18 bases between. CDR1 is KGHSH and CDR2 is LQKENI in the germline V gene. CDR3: CASSPRGPGDVNYGYTF. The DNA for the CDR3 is TGTGCCAGCTCACCCCGCGGTCCAGGGGACGTTAACTATGGCTACACCTTC.

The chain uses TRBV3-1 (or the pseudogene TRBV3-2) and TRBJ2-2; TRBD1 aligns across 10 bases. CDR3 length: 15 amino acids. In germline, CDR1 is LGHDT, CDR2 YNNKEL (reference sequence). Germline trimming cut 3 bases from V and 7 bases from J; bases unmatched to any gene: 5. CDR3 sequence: CASSHRQGAYGELFF. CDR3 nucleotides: TGTGCCAGCAGCCACCGACAGGGGGCTTACGGGGAGCTGTTTTTT.

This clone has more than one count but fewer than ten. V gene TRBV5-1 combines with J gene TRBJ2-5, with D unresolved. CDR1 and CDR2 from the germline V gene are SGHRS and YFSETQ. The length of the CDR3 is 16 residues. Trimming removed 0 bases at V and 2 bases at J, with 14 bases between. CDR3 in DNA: TGCGCCAGCAGCTTGGCCGCTTATAGTGCTCAAGAGACCCAGTACTTC. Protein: CASSLAAYSAQETQYF.

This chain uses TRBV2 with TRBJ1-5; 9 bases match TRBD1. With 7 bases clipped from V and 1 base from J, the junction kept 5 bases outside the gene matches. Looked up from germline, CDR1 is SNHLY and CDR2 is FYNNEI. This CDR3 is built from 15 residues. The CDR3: CASTSGQGSNQPQHF. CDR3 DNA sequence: TGTGCCAGCACCTCGGGACAGGGCAGCAATCAGCCCCAGCATTTT.

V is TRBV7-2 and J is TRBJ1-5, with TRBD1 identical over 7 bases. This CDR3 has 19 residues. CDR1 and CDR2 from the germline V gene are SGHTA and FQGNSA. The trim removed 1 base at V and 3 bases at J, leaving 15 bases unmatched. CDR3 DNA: TGTGCCAGCAGCTTAGAAAAGAGGCAGGACAGGCCCCCCAATCAGCCCCAGCATTTT. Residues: CASSLEKRQDRPPNQPQHF.

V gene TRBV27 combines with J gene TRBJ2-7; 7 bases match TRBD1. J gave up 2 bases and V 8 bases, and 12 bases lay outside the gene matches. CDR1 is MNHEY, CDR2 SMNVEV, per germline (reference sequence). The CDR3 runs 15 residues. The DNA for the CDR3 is TGTGCCAGCGGCCTCCCGGGACAGTCCACCTACGAGCAGTACTTC. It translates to CASGLPGQSTYEQYF.

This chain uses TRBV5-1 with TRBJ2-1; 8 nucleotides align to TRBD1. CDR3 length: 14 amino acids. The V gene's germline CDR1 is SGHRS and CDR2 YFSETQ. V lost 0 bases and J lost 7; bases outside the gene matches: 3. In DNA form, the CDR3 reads TGCGCCAGCAGCTTGGGACAGGGGTGGAATGAGCAGTTCTTC. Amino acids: CASSLGQGWNEQFF. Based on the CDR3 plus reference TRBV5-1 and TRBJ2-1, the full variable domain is KAGVTQTPRYLIKTRGQQVTLSCSPISGHRSVSWYQQTPGQGLQFLFEYFSETQRNKGNFPGRFSGRQFSNSRSEMNVSTLELGDSALYLCASSLGQGWNEQFFGPGTRLTVL.

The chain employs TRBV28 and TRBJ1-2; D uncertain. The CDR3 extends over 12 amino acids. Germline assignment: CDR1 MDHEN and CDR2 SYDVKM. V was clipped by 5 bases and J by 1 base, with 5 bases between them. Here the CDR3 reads CASSQINYGYTF. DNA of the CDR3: TGTGCCAGCAGTCAGATTAACTATGGCTACACCTTC.

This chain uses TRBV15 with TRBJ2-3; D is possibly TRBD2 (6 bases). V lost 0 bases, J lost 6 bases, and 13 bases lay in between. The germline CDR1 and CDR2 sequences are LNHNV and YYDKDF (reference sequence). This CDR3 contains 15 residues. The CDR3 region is CATSRDTLREDTQYF. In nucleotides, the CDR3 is TGTGCCACCAGCAGAGACACGTTACGGGAGGATACGCAGTATTTT.

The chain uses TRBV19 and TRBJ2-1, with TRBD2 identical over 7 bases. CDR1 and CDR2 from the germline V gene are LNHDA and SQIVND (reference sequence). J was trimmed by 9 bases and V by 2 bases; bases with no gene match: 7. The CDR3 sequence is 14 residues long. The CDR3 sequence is CASSIKRGTVEQFF. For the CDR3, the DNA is TGTGCCAGTAGTATAAAGCGGGGTACCGTTGAGCAGTTCTTC.

The CDR3 DNA reads TGCGCCAGCAGCAGACAGGACAACACAGATACGCAGTATTTT. It encodes CASSRQDNTDTQYF. The J gene is TRBJ2-3, the V gene TRBV5-1; a weak D match, TRBD1 (6 bases). The CDR3 has 14 amino acids. Germline V gene lookup returns CDR1 SGHRS and CDR2 YFSETQ. Trimming left V 4 bases short and J 2 bases short, with 11 bases between. Full variable domain (missing parts from reference TRBV5-1 and TRBJ2-3): KAGVTQTPRYLIKTRGQQVTLSCSPISGHRSVSWYQQTPGQGLQFLFEYFSETQRNKGNFPGRFSGRQFSNSRSEMNVSTLELGDSALYLCASSRQDNTDTQYFGPGTRLTVL.

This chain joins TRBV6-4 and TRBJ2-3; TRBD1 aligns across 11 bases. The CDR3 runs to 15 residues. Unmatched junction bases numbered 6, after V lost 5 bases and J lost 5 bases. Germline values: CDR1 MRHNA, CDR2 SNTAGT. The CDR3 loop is CASSRTGGSVDTQYF. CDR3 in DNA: TGTGCCAGCAGTAGGACAGGGGGCTCTGTAGATACGCAGTATTTT.